This TCR beta chain stems from a study of identical twins. Everyone who gave samples was a healthy Caucasian. TCRdb re-derived calls from the 5' RACE reads in MiXCR, one entry per CDR3 protein. The sample gives around 1.7 million distinct CDR3 sequences, more than 30% of which show up once; roughly 0.3% is in the top ten. Whole-study results and caveats: Partial confounding of zero-insertion analyses by invariant MAIT and iNKT cells was possible. A lower insertion count was a feature of abundant cord blood beta clonotypes, with no such feature in memory repertoires.

The CDR3 length is 15 residues. Trimming removed 7 bases from V and 3 bases from J; junction bases left unmatched: 9. A few counts support this clonotype. The antigen remains unidentified. This sequence joins TRBV12-3 or TRBV12-4 and TRBJ2-7; 10 positions agree with TRBD2. The TCR comes from a newborn girl in good health. Sequencing input: cord blood. CDR3 sequence (DNA): TGTGCCAGCACCCTAGGGCTAGCGGGGGTCTACGAGCAGTACTTC. Residues: CASTLGLAGVYEQYF.